The rows below give T cell receptor beta chains drawn from one sample of a study of cytomegalovirus exposure and HLA in healthy donors. Produced via immunoSEQ multiplex PCR; TCRdb's table is partial and in-frame only. The sample contains 120,000 or so clones, more than 70% of which appear only once. The sequenced sample consisted of PBMCs. These receptors were obtained from an older woman in good health and CMV-seropositive. Each CDR3 is given with its conserved first and last residue. Each record gives: J gene, V gene, D gene, clone size, CDR3 DNA, CDR3 protein. The D gene is left open where the match is weak. The listing skips clone size in some rows; elsewhere it reads once, few, many or a size class.

J: TRBJ2-1
V: TRBV11-3
D: NA
size: NA
DNA: TGTGCCAGCAGCCCCGGCAGGGAAATCTACAATGAGCAGTTCTTC
CDR3: CASSPGREIYNEQFF

J: TRBJ2-5
V: TRBV27
D: TRBD2
size: NA
DNA: TGTGCCAGCAGTTTATCGTGGGGACTAGCGGGAGAGCAAGAGACCCAGTACTTC
CDR3: CASSLSWGLAGEQETQYF

J: TRBJ1-3
V: TRBV7-9
D: NA
size: few
DNA: TGTGCCAGCAACCTCGGAGCTGGAAACACCATATATTTT
CDR3: CASNLGAGNTIYF

J: TRBJ2-1
V: TRBV5-1
D: TRBD2
size: NA
DNA: TGCGCCAGCAGCTTGGGACTAGCGGCTTATGCTCGCTCCTACAATGAGCAGTTCTTC
CDR3: CASSLGLAAYARSYNEQFF

J: TRBJ2-1
V: TRBV28
D: TRBD1
size: NA
DNA: TGTGCCAGCAGTTGGACAGGCGCCCACAATGAGCAGTTCTTC
CDR3: CASSWTGAHNEQFF

J: TRBJ2-7
V: TRBV4-1
D: TRBD2
size: NA
DNA: TGCGCCAGCAGCCAAGGGGGACTATCCTACGAGCAGTACTTC
CDR3: CASSQGGLSYEQYF

J: TRBJ1-1
V: TRBV25-1
D: TRBD1
size: NA
DNA: TGTGCCAGCAGTGAAGTACGGACAGGCAACACTGAAGCTTTCTTT
CDR3: CASSEVRTGNTEAFF

J: TRBJ2-1
V: TRBV28
D: NA
size: NA
DNA: TGTGCCAGCATTCGGAGCCAGTCCGGCAATGAGCAGTTCTTC
CDR3: CASIRSQSGNEQFF

J: TRBJ1-3
V: TRBV18
D: NA
size: NA
DNA: TGTGCCAGCTCAGAATACAACTCTGGAAACACCATATATTTT
CDR3: CASSEYNSGNTIYF

J: TRBJ1-1
V: TRBV29-1
D: TRBD1
size: NA
DNA: TGCAGCGGCTCCCGCGGACAGGGGGCGCGGACTGAAGCTTTCTTT
CDR3: CSGSRGQGARTEAFF

J: TRBJ2-7
V: TRBV27
D: TRBD2
size: NA
DNA: TGTGCCAGCAGTAAGGGGGGGACTAGCGGGAAATACGAGCAGTACTTC
CDR3: CASSKGGTSGKYEQYF

J: TRBJ2-5
V: TRBV2
D: NA
size: NA
DNA: TGTGCCAGCAGTGGGCAGATTCAAGAGACCCAGTACTTC
CDR3: CASSGQIQETQYF

J: TRBJ2-1
V: TRBV19
D: TRBD2
size: NA
DNA: TGTGCCAGTACCCTACTAGCGGGAGGGGGGAATGAGCAGTTCTTC
CDR3: CASTLLAGGGNEQFF

J: TRBJ1-1
V: TRBV25-1
D: NA
size: NA
DNA: TGTGCCAGCAGTGAATATTGGTCAGGTGGGAACACTGAAGCTTTCTTT
CDR3: CASSEYWSGGNTEAFF

J: TRBJ2-2
V: TRBV5-1
D: TRBD2
size: NA
DNA: TGCGCCAGCAAAGAAAGCGGGAGCGGGTACACCGGGGAGCTGTTTTTT
CDR3: CASKESGSGYTGELFF

J: TRBJ2-7
V: TRBV10-3
D: TRBD1
size: NA
DNA: TGTGCCATCAGTGATACAGGGGATGAGCAGTACTTC
CDR3: CAISDTGDEQYF

J: TRBJ1-1
V: TRBV6-1
D: NA
size: NA
DNA: TGTGCCAGCAGTTACAAGGGGCGAGCTTTCTTT
CDR3: CASSYKGRAFF

J: TRBJ1-4
V: TRBV7-2
D: NA
size: few
DNA: TGTGCCAGCAGCCGAGGACAGTTCCCCGAAAAACTGTTTTTT
CDR3: CASSRGQFPEKLFF

J: TRBJ2-7
V: TRBV7-6
D: NA
size: NA
DNA: TGTGCCAGCAGCTTAGAGGAGGGGTCCTACGAGCAGTACTTC
CDR3: CASSLEEGSYEQYF

J: TRBJ2-7
V: TRBV28
D: NA
size: NA
DNA: TGTGCCAGCAGTTTACCGACAGTTTACGAGCAGTACTTC
CDR3: CASSLPTVYEQYF

J: TRBJ2-2
V: TRBV9
D: NA
size: NA
DNA: TGTGCCAGCAGCGTAGATATTAGCGCGACCCTAAACACCGGGGAGCTGTTTTTT
CDR3: CASSVDISATLNTGELFF

J: TRBJ1-1
V: TRBV10-2
D: TRBD1
size: NA
DNA: TGCGCCAGCAGTGAGTGGCCTCCAGCAGGGGGAACTGAAGCTTTCTTT
CDR3: CASSEWPPAGGTEAFF

J: TRBJ2-5
V: TRBV6-5
D: TRBD2
size: NA
DNA: TGTGCCAGCAGTTACTCGAGGCGGGGGGTTTCGTGGGAGCAGTACTTC
CDR3: CASSYSRRGVSWEQYF

J: TRBJ2-2
V: TRBV2
D: TRBD2
size: NA
DNA: TGTGCCAGCAGTCTTAGCGGGAGTATCGTCGGGGAGCTGTTTTTT
CDR3: CASSLSGSIVGELFF

J: TRBJ1-2
V: TRBV9
D: NA
size: few
DNA: TGTGCCAGCAGCGCCATCGGGTTAACCTATGGCTACACCTTC
CDR3: CASSAIGLTYGYTF

J: TRBJ2-7
V: TRBV11-1
D: TRBD2
size: once
DNA: TGTGCCAGCAGCTTGCTAGCGGGGTTGTCTTATGAGCAGTACTTC
CDR3: CASSLLAGLSYEQYF

J: TRBJ1-1
V: TRBV5-5
D: TRBD1
size: NA
DNA: TGTGCCAGCAGCCTGTCGACAGGGGGCTCGCGCACTGAAGCTTTCTTT
CDR3: CASSLSTGGSRTEAFF

J: TRBJ2-7
V: TRBV30
D: NA
size: NA
DNA: TGTGCCTGGAGTGTAACCCCAAGTTCCTACGAGCAGTACTTC
CDR3: CAWSVTPSSYEQYF

J: TRBJ1-1
V: TRBV7-3
D: NA
size: NA
DNA: TGTGCCAGCAGTTCCGGGGGGGGATATGAAGCTTTCTTT
CDR3: CASSSGGGYEAFF

J: TRBJ1-1
V: TRBV7-6
D: NA
size: NA
DNA: TGTGCCAGCAGCTTCGAACGGGACACTGAAGCTTTCTTT
CDR3: CASSFERDTEAFF

J: TRBJ1-5
V: TRBV10-3
D: TRBD1
size: NA
DNA: TGTGCCATCAGTGAAACAGGGGGCTTGGCTCAGCCCCAGCATTTT
CDR3: CAISETGGLAQPQHF

J: TRBJ1-1
V: TRBV28
D: NA
size: NA
DNA: TGTGCCAGCAGTTGGGGGGGGAGGGGTACTGAAGCTTTCTTT
CDR3: CASSWGGRGTEAFF

J: TRBJ1-1
V: TRBV7-3
D: NA
size: NA
DNA: TGTGCCAGCAGCCCCGGGGGGGGCGTCACTGAAGCTTTCTTT
CDR3: CASSPGGGVTEAFF

J: TRBJ1-2
V: TRBV30
D: NA
size: NA
DNA: TGTGCCTGGAGTCAAGAGGATAACTATGGCTACACCTTC
CDR3: CAWSQEDNYGYTF

J: TRBJ2-5
V: TRBV5-1
D: NA
size: NA
DNA: TGCGCCAGCAGGGCGGGAACCCTTTGGGAAGAGACCCAGTACTTC
CDR3: CASRAGTLWEETQYF

J: TRBJ2-1
V: TRBV7-9
D: TRBD2
size: NA
DNA: TGTTCCAGCAGCTCGACTAGCGGGATGAACAATGAGCAGTTCTTC
CDR3: CSSSSTSGMNNEQFF

J: TRBJ2-3
V: TRBV28
D: TRBD2
size: NA
DNA: TGTGCCAGCAGTTTAGGCGGTGCGGGAGGGGGCACAGATACGCAGTATTTT
CDR3: CASSLGGAGGGTDTQYF

J: TRBJ2-1
V: TRBV5-6
D: TRBD1
size: few
DNA: TGTGCCAGCAGCTGGGGGACAGGTGTCAATGAGCAGTTCTTC
CDR3: CASSWGTGVNEQFF

J: TRBJ2-5
V: TRBV7-9
D: NA
size: NA
DNA: TGTGCCAGCAGCCCCCTGCCGGGCCAAGAGACCCAGTACTTC
CDR3: CASSPLPGQETQYF

J: TRBJ1-2
V: TRBV21-1
D: NA
size: NA
DNA: TGTGCCAGCAGCGTGCGGCGGGGCTACACCTTC
CDR3: CASSVRRGYTF

J: TRBJ1-5
V: TRBV7-8
D: NA
size: few
DNA: TGTGCCAGCAGCTTAGGGCCTCAGGGAGGGAATCAGCCCCAGCATTTT
CDR3: CASSLGPQGGNQPQHF

J: TRBJ2-7
V: TRBV18
D: NA
size: NA
DNA: TGTGCCAGCTCACCACCGATTCATGACACCTCCTACGAGCAGTACTTC
CDR3: CASSPPIHDTSYEQYF

J: TRBJ1-5
V: TRBV29-1
D: NA
size: few
DNA: TGCAGCGTTGTAGATTCGTATAATCAGCCCCAGCATTTT
CDR3: CSVVDSYNQPQHF

J: TRBJ1-6
V: TRBV27
D: NA
size: NA
DNA: TGTGCCAGCAAGGCGGGAACGGATTCACCCCTCCACTTT
CDR3: CASKAGTDSPLHF

J: TRBJ2-5
V: TRBV12-5
D: TRBD2
size: NA
DNA: TGTGCTAGTGGTTTCCGAGCGGGAGGGCAAGAGACCCAGTACTTC
CDR3: CASGFRAGGQETQYF

J: TRBJ2-7
V: TRBV7-9
D: NA
size: NA
DNA: TGTGCCAGCAGCTCCCGCAGCGCGAGCTCCTACGAGCAGTACTTC
CDR3: CASSSRSASSYEQYF

J: TRBJ2-5
V: TRBV18
D: NA
size: NA
DNA: TGTGCCAGCTCACCTCAGGGAGGAGAGACCCAGTACTTC
CDR3: CASSPQGGETQYF

J: TRBJ2-7
V: TRBV6-5
D: TRBD2
size: NA
DNA: TGTGCCAGCAGTTACGGGAGGGGCTCCTACGAGCAGTACTTC
CDR3: CASSYGRGSYEQYF

J: TRBJ2-1
V: TRBV4-1
D: NA
size: few
DNA: TGCGCCAGCAGCCAGGAGCGAACCTACAATGAGCAGTTCTTC
CDR3: CASSQERTYNEQFF

J: TRBJ2-7
V: TRBV4-1
D: TRBD2
size: NA
DNA: TGCGCCAGCAGCCGACCGGGACTAGCGGGGAGCTACGCCTACGAGCAGTACTTC
CDR3: CASSRPGLAGSYAYEQYF

J: TRBJ1-4
V: TRBV4-1
D: NA
size: NA
DNA: TGCGCCAGCAGCCAAGATCTGGGGGCACGGGGTGAAAAACTGTTTTTT
CDR3: CASSQDLGARGEKLFF

J: TRBJ2-7
V: TRBV6-1
D: NA
size: few
DNA: TGTGCCAGCAGTGAAGCTTACTCGAGCTCCTACGAGCAGTACTTC
CDR3: CASSEAYSSSYEQYF

J: TRBJ2-1
V: TRBV11-2
D: TRBD2
size: NA
DNA: TGTGCCAGCAGCTTAGATAACTACCGTTGGCTAGCGGTCAACAATGAGCAGTTCTTC
CDR3: CASSLDNYRWLAVNNEQFF

J: TRBJ2-3
V: TRBV5-4
D: NA
size: NA
DNA: TGTGCCAGCAGCTTCCCGGGATCCCCCACAGATACGCAGTATTTT
CDR3: CASSFPGSPTDTQYF

J: TRBJ1-5
V: TRBV7-2
D: TRBD1
size: NA
DNA: TGTGCCAGCAGCCGACAGGGAAGGCAGCCCCAGCATTTT
CDR3: CASSRQGRQPQHF